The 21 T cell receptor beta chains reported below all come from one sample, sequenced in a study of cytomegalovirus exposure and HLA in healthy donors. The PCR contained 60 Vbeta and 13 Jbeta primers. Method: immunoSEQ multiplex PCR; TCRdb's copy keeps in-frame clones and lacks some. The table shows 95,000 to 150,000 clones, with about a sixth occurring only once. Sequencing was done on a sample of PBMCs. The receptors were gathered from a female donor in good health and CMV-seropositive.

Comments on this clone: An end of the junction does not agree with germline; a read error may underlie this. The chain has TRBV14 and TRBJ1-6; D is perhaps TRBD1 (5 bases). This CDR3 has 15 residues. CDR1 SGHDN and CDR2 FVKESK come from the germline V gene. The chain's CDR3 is CAGSRDSAFNSPLHF. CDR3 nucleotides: TGTGCCGGCAGCCGAGACAGCGCCTTTAATTCACCCCTCCACTTT.

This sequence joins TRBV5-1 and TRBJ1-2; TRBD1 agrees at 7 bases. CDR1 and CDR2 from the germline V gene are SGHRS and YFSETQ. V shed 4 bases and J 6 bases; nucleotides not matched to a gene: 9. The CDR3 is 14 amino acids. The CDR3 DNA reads TGCGCCAGCAGCCGATCGGGACAGAACAATGGCTACACCTTC. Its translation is CASSRSGQNNGYTF. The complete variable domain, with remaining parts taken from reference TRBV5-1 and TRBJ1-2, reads KAGVTQTPRYLIKTRGQQVTLSCSPISGHRSVSWYQQTPGQGLQFLFEYFSETQRNKGNFPGRFSGRQFSNSRSEMNVSTLELGDSALYLCASSRSGQNNGYTFGSGTRLTVV.

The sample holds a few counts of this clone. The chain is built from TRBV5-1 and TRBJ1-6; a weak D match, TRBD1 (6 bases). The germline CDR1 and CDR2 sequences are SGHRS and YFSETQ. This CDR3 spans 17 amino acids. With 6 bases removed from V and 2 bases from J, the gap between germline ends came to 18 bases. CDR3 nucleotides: TGCGCCAGCAAGGAATACCCAGGACAGCCCTATAATTCACCCCTCCACTTT. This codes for CASKEYPGQPYNSPLHF.

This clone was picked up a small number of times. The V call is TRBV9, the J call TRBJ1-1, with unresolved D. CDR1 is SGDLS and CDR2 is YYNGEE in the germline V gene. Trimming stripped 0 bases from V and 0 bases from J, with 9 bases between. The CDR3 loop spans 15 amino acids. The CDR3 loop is CASSVGGSLNTEAFF. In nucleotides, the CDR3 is TGTGCCAGCAGCGTAGGAGGCAGCTTGAACACTGAAGCTTTCTTT.

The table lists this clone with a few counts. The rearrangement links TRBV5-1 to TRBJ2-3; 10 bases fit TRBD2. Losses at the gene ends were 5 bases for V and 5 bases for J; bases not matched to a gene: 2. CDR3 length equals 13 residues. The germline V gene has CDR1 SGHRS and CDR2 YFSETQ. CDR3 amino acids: CASSWTSGDTQYF. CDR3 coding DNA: TGCGCCAGCAGTTGGACTAGCGGAGATACGCAGTATTTT.

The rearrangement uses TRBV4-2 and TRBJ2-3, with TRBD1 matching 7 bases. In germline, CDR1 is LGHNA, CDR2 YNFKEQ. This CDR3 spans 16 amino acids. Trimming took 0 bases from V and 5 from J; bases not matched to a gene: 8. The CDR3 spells CASSQDLAGGKDTQYF. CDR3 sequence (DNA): TGTGCCAGCAGCCAAGATCTAGCAGGGGGAAAAGATACGCAGTATTTT.

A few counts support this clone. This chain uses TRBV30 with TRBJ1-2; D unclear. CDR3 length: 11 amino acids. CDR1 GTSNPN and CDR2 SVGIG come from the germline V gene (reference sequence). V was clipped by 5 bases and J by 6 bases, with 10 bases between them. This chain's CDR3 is CAWGRQDGYTF. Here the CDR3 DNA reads TGTGCCTGGGGGAGGCAGGATGGCTACACCTTC.

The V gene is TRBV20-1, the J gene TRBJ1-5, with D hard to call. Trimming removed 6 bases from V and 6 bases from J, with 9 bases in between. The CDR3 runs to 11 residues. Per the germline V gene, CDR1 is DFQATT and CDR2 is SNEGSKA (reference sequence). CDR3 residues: CSAPRSQPQHF. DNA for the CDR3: TGCAGTGCGCCGCGTAGTCAGCCCCAGCATTTT.

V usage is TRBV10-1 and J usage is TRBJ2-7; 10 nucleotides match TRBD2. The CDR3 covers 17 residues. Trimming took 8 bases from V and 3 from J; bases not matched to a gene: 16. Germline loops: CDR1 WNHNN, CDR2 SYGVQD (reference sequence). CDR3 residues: CASGERGVAGGDYEQYF. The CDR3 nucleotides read TGCGCCAGCGGGGAGAGGGGAGTAGCGGGAGGAGACTACGAGCAGTACTTC.

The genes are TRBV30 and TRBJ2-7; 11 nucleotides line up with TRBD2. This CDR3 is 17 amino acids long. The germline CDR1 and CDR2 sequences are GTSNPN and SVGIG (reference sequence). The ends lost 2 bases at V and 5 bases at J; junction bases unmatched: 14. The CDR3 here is CAWSYGGVSGRAHEQYF. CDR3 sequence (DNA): TGTGCCTGGAGTTATGGGGGAGTTAGCGGGAGGGCCCACGAGCAGTACTTC.

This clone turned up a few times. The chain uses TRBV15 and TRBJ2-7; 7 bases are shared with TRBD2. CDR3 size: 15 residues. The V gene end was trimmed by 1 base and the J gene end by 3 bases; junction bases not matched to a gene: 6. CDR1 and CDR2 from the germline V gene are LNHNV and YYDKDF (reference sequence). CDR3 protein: CATSRGLANNYEQYF. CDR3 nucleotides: TGTGCCACCAGCAGAGGACTAGCAAATAACTACGAGCAGTACTTC.

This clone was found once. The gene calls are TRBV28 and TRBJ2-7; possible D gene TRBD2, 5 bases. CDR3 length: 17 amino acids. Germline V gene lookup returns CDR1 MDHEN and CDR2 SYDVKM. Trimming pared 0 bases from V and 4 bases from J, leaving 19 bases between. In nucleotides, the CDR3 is TGTGCCAGCAGTTTATGGCGAGGGCCCCATATTAGATACGAGCAGTACTTC. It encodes CASSLWRGPHIRYEQYF.

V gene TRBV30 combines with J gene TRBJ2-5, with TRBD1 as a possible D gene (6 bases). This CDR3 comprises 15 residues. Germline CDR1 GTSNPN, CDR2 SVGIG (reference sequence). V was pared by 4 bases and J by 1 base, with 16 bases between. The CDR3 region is CAWKQGTGPQETQYF. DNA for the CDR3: TGTGCCTGGAAGCAAGGTACAGGGCCCCAAGAGACCCAGTACTTC.

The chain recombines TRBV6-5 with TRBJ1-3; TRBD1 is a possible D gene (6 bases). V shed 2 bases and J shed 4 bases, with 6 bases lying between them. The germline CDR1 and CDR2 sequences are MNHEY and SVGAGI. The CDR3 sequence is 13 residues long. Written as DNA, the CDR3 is TGTGCCAGCAGTTACGGGGGCGGAAACACCATATATTTT. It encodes CASSYGGGNTIYF.

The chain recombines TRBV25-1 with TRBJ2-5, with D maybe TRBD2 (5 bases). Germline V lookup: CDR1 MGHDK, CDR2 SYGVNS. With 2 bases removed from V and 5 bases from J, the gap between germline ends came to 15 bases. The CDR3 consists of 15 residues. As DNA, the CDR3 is TGTGCCAGCAGTGAACCCCGGGGTTCCGGGGAGACCCAGTACTTC. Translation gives CASSEPRGSGETQYF.

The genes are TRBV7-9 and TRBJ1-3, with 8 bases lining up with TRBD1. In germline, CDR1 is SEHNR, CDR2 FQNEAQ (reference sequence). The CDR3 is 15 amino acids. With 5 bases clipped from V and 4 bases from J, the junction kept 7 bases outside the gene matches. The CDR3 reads CASSRTGTPGNTIYF. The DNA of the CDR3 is TGTGCCAGCAGCCGGACAGGGACGCCAGGAAACACCATATATTTT. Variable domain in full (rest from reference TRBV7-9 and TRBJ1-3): DTGVSQNPRHKITKRGQNVTFRCDPISEHNRLYWYRQTLGQGPEFLTYFQNEAQLEKSRLLSDRFSAERPKGSFSTLEIQRTEQGDSAMYLCASSRTGTPGNTIYFGEGSWLTVV.

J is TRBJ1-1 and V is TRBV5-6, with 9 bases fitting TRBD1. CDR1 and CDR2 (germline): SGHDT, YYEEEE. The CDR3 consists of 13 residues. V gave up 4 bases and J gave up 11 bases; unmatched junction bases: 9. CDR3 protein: CASSAGTGRLAFF. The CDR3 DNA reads TGTGCCAGCAGCGCCGGGACAGGGCGACTTGCTTTCTTT.

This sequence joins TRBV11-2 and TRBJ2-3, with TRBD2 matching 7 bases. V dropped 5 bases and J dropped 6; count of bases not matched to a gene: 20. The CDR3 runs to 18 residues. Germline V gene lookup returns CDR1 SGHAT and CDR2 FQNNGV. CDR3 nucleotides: TGTGCCAGCAGCCAGGGAGGGGCAGCCGCAAAAAAATGGGATACGCAGTATTTT. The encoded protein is CASSQGGAAAKKWDTQYF.

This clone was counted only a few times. As DNA, the CDR3 is TGTGCCAGCAGCTTATTTTCCCGGTCCCTGGATACGCAGTATTTT. Amino acids: CASSLFSRSLDTQYF. The chain recombines TRBV5-6 with TRBJ2-3; no clear D. V lost 2 bases, J lost 6 bases, and 16 bases lay in between. The V gene's germline CDR1 is SGHDT and CDR2 YYEEEE. The CDR3 has 15 residues.

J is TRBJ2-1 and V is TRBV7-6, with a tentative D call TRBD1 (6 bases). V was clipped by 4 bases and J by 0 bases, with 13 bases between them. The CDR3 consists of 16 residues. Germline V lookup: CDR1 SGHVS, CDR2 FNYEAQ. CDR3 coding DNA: TGTGCCAGCAGCTACCGAACAGGGAGCTCCTACAATGAGCAGTTCTTC. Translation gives CASSYRTGSSYNEQFF.

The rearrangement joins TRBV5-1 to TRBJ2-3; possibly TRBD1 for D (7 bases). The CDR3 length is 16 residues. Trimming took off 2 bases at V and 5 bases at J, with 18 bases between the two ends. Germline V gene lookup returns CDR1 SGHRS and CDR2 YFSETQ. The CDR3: CASSFNSGGPRDTQYF. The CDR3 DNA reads TGCGCCAGCAGCTTTAACTCAGGGGGGCCACGAGATACGCAGTATTTT.